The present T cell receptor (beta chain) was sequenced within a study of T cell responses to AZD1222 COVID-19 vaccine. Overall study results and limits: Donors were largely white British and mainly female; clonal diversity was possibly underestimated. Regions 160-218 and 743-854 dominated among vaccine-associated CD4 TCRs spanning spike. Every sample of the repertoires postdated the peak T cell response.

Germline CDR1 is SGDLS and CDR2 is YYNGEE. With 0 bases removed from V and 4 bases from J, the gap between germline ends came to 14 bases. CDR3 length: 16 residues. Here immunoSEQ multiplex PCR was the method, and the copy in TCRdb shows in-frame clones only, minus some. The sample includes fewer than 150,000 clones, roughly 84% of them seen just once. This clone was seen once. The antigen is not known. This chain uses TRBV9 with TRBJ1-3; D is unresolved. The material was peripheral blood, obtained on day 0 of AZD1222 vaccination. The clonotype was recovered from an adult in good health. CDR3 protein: CASSVATSGQGNTIYF. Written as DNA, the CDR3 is TGTGCCAGCAGCGTAGCTACCAGTGGGCAGGGAAACACCATATATTTT.